The 3 T cell receptor beta chains listed next were all sequenced from one sample in a study of blood T cells in healthy people across ages. The authors ran a second PCR of about 6 to 11 cycles using a sample-barcoded 5' primer and a J-beta primer mix. TCRdb redid the calling of the 5' RACE reads with MiXCR, one entry per CDR3 protein. The repertoire includes some 1.8 million distinct CDR3 sequences, about two fifths of them detected once, and 23% sits in the top ten. The sequenced sample was blood. These receptors were obtained from a human donor in good health.

This clonotype was seen only a few times. This chain joins TRBV5-1 and TRBJ2-5, with TRBD2 matching over 13 bases. The V and J ends lost 1 base and 0 bases, in that order; junction bases with no gene match: 3. Germline lookup yields CDR1 SGHRS and CDR2 YFSETQ. This CDR3 spans 17 amino acids. The CDR3 DNA sequence: TGCGCCAGCAGCTTGACTAGCGGGGGGGCGTACCAAGAGACCCAGTACTTC. Its translation: CASSLTSGGAYQETQYF.

DNA for the CDR3: TGTGCCAGCAGGACCCCCAGGACAGGGGGCAGGGGGACTGGTGAAGAGACCCAGTACTTC. Translating it yields CASRTPRTGGRGTGEETQYF. V usage is TRBV2 and J usage is TRBJ2-5; 11 positions agree with TRBD1. The V segment lost 6 bases and the J segment 3 bases; nucleotides outside the gene matches: 21. CDR1 and CDR2 (germline): SNHLY, FYNNEI. The CDR3 consists of 20 residues.

About this clonotype itself: At one boundary the junction diverges from the germline segment, which might be a read error. V usage is TRBV18 and J usage is TRBJ1-1, with D unresolved. The germline V gene has CDR1 KGHSH and CDR2 LQKENI. This CDR3 comprises 13 residues. CDR3 nucleotides: TGTGCCAACTCAGGAGATTTGAACACTGAAGCTTTCTTT. Protein product: CANSGDLNTEAFF.